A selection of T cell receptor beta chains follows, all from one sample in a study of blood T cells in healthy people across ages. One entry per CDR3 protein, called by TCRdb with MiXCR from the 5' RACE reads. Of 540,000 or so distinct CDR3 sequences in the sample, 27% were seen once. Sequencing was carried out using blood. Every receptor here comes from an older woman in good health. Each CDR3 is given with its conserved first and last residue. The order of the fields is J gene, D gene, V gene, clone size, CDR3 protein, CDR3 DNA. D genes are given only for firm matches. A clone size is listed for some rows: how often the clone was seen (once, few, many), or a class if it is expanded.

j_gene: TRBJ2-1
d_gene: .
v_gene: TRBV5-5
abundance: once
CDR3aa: CASSLVNSNEQFF
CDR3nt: TGTGCCAGCAGCTTGGTAAACAGTAATGAGCAGTTCTTC

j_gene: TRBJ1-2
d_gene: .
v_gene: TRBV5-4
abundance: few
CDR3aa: CASTKAGEIGYGYTF
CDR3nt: TGTGCCAGCACCAAAGCAGGGGAGATAGGCTATGGCTACACCTTC

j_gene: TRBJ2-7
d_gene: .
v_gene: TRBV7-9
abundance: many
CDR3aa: CASSLGHPMTYEQYF
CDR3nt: TGTGCCAGCAGCTTAGGCCACCCCATGACCTACGAGCAGTACTTC

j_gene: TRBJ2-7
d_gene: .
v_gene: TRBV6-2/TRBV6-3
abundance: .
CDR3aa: CASSPLGAAFSYEQYF
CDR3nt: TGTGCCAGCAGTCCCTTGGGCGCGGCGTTCTCCTACGAGCAGTACTTC

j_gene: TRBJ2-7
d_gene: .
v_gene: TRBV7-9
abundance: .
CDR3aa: CASSLASNYEQYF
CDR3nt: TGTGCCAGCAGCTTAGCCTCCAATTACGAGCAGTACTTC

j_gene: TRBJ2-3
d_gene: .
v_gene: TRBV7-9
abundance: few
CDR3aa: CASSSPIDGDLTDTQYF
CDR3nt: TGTGCCAGCAGCTCTCCAATTGACGGGGACCTAACAGATACGCAGTATTTT

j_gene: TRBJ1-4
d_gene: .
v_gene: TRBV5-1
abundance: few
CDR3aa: CASSLERREKLFF
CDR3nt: TGCGCCAGCAGCCTAGAACGGAGAGAAAAACTGTTTTTT

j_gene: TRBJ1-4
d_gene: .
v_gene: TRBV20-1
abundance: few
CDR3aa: CSGSPGAFNEKLFF
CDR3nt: TGCAGTGGTTCTCCCGGGGCGTTTAATGAAAAACTGTTTTTT

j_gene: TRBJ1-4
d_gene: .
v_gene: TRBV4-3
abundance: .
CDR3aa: CASSQERTKLFF
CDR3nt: TGCGCCAGCAGCCAAGAACGAACAAAACTGTTTTTT

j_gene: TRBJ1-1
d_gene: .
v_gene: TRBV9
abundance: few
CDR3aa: CASSGRQEHTEAFF
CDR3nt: TGTGCCAGCAGCGGCAGACAGGAACACACTGAAGCTTTCTTT